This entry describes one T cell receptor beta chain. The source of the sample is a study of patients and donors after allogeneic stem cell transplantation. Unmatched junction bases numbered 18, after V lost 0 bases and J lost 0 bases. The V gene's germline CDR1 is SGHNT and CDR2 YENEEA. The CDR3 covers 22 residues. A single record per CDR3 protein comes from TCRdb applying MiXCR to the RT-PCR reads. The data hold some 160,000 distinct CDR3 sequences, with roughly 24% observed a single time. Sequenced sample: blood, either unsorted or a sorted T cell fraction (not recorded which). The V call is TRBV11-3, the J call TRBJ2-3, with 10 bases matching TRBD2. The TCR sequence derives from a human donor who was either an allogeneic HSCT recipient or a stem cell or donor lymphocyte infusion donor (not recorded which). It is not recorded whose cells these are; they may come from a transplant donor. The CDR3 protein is CASSLDLFPSGRDHPSTDTQYF. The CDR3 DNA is TGTGCCAGCAGCTTAGATCTGTTCCCTAGCGGGAGAGACCATCCTAGCACAGATACGCAGTATTTT.